The 19 T cell receptor beta chains presented below share a single source sample, sequenced in a study of blood T cell repertoires in COVID-19 (dated by TCRdb to 2020 to 2021). Libraries were constructed by the immunoSEQ multiplex PCR assay. This is the immuneACCESS table as TCRdb keeps it, with only in-frame sequences that have V and J called. A part of the clones is gone; compared with another copy, unresolved V genes explain less than half, and the rest is unexplained. In all, the sample holds about 270,000 clones, and around 86% of those were seen once. Less than 3% of the sample comes from the top ten. The sample taken for sequencing was peripheral blood. The source of these receptors is a woman aged 55-70 years with active or convalescent COVID-19.

V and J are TRBV21-1 and TRBJ2-1; whether TRBD1, the table's D call, matches the DNA was not checked. TRBV21-1 is termed a pseudogene. The length of the CDR3 is 20 residues. The CDR3 protein is CASSSTGRILASIGYNEQFF. In DNA form, the CDR3 reads TGTGCCAGCAGCTCTACAGGGAGAATCCTTGCTTCGATTGGATACAATGAGCAGTTCTTC.

The genes are TRBV18 and TRBJ2-2; the match to TRBD2 covers 8 bases. Trimming took 3 bases from V and 0 from J; bases not matched to a gene: 3. The germline V gene has CDR1 KGHSH and CDR2 LQKENI. This CDR3 is built from 16 residues. The CDR3 nucleotides read TGTGCCAGCTCACCCTTAGCGGGATCGAACACCGGGGAGCTGTTTTTT. Translated: CASSPLAGSNTGELFF.

A word on this clone: At one end, the junction sequence differs from germline, possibly due to a read error. The rearrangement uses TRBV7-9 and TRBJ2-1, with D unresolved. The CDR3 length is 12 residues. Germline V CDR1 and CDR2: SEHNR, FQNEAQ (reference sequence). As DNA, the CDR3 is TGTGCCAGCAGCTTAGACCGCGTGCACCTGGTCTTC. Its protein product is CASSLDRVHLVF. The full variable domain, rest sourced from reference TRBV7-9 and TRBJ2-1, is DTGVSQNPRHKITKRGQNVTFRCDPISEHNRLYWYRQTLGQGPEFLTYFQNEAQLEKSRLLSDRFSAERPKGSFSTLEIQRTEQGDSAMYLCASSLDRVHLVFGPGTRLTVL.

V usage is TRBV5-4 and J usage is TRBJ1-2; perhaps TRBD1 as D (5 bases). In germline, CDR1 is SGHNT, CDR2 YYREEE (reference sequence). The V and J ends lost 3 bases and 8 bases respectively, with 20 bases between them. This CDR3 region has 15 residues. CDR3 residues: CASSSGGVWLEGYTF. CDR3 coding DNA: TGTGCCAGCAGCTCGGGGGGGGTGTGGCTCGAGGGCTACACCTTC.

The chain joins TRBV5-4 to TRBJ2-5, with a possible D match to TRBD1 (6 bases). Trimming left V 5 bases short and J 2 bases short, with 16 bases between. This CDR3 is built from 15 residues. Germline V gives CDR1 SGHNT, CDR2 YYREEE (reference sequence). The CDR3 region is CASSPTGTSQETQYF. DNA of the CDR3: TGTGCCAGCAGTCCTACCGGGACAAGTCAAGAGACCCAGTACTTC.

The genes are TRBV7-2 and TRBJ2-2; D unclear. The V gene lost 2 bases and the J gene lost 4 bases, with 5 bases spanning the gap. CDR3 length: 13 amino acids. Germline-derived CDR1 and CDR2 are SGHTA and FQGNSA. CDR3 sequence: CASSLSVTGELFF. Here the CDR3 DNA reads TGTGCCAGCAGCTTATCCGTCACCGGGGAGCTGTTTTTT.

The V gene is TRBV15, the J gene TRBJ2-1, with D unclear. The CDR3 sequence is 14 residues long. The V end was cut by 0 bases, the J end by 5 bases, with 8 bases between. Germline values: CDR1 LNHNV, CDR2 YYDKDF (reference sequence). CDR3 sequence (DNA): TGTGCCACCAGCAGAGATGTGCGGAACAATGAGCAGTTCTTC. Protein: CATSRDVRNNEQFF. Looking up the rest from reference TRBV15 and TRBJ2-1 gives the full variable domain: DAMVIQNPRYQVTQFGKPVTLSCSQTLNHNVMYWYQQKSSQAPKLLFHYYDKDFNNEADTPDNFQSRRPNTSFCFLDIRSPGLGDTAMYLCATSRDVRNNEQFFGPGTRLTVL.

The V and J genes are TRBV4-1 and TRBJ2-3; TRBD2 matches 11 bases. The J segment lost 0 bases and the V segment lost 3 bases, leaving 11 bases of the junction unmatched. From germline, CDR1 is MGHRA and CDR2 YSYEKL. The CDR3 runs 19 residues. The CDR3 here is CASSQYRYTSGGSTDTQYF. CDR3 in DNA: TGCGCCAGCAGCCAGTACAGGTATACTAGCGGGGGAAGCACAGATACGCAGTATTTT.

The chain carries TRBV11-1 and TRBJ1-2; TRBD1 might be the D (6 bases). The CDR3 consists of 14 residues. V was cut by 0 bases and J by 6 bases, with 11 bases left in between. Germline CDR1 reads SGHAT; CDR2 reads FQDESV (reference sequence). The CDR3 protein is CASSLARTADGYTF. The CDR3 region has the DNA TGTGCCAGCAGCTTAGCCCGGACAGCCGATGGCTACACCTTC.

The chain links TRBV6-1 to TRBJ1-1; D is unresolved. The CDR3 loop spans 14 amino acids. V lost 3 bases and J lost 4, with 12 bases in between. The germline gives CDR1 MNHNS, CDR2 SASEGT. The CDR3 sequence: CASSDRGKSTEAFF. Written as DNA, the CDR3 is TGTGCCAGCAGTGACCGGGGAAAGAGCACTGAAGCTTTCTTT.

V and J are TRBV12-3 or TRBV12-4 and TRBJ1-1; no definite D call. The V and J ends lost 6 bases and 4 bases respectively, with 9 bases between them. There are 12 residues in the CDR3. The CDR3 DNA reads TGTGCCAGCAGCCCAGATCCCACTGAAGCTTTCTTT. Translating it yields CASSPDPTEAFF.

The chain links TRBV4-3 to TRBJ2-2; 8 nucleotides match TRBD2. From germline, CDR1 is LGHNA and CDR2 YSLEER. The CDR3 loop spans 13 amino acids. Losses at the gene ends were 4 bases for V and 6 bases for J; bases not matched to a gene: 1. Written as DNA, the CDR3 is TGCGCCAGCAGCCTAGCGGGGTCCGGGGAGCTGTTTTTT. It specifies CASSLAGSGELFF.

Remarks on this clone: The sample carries other DNA sequences with the same CDR3. This sequence joins TRBV6-5 and TRBJ2-3; tentatively, D is TRBD1 (6 bases). In germline, CDR1 is MNHEY, CDR2 SVGAGI. Trimming took off 4 bases at V and 1 base at J, with 9 bases between the two ends. The CDR3 is 14 residues long. The CDR3 DNA reads as TGTGCCAGCAGTTCAGGACAGCGCACAGATACGCAGTATTTT. Translating gives CASSSGQRTDTQYF.

This rearrangement joins TRBV9 to TRBJ1-2; 10 bases map to TRBD1. Unmatched junction bases numbered 0, after V lost 0 bases and J lost 4 bases. The V gene's germline CDR1 is SGDLS and CDR2 YYNGEE. The CDR3 runs 14 residues. CDR3 DNA sequence: TGTGCCAGCAGCGTAGGACAGGGGGCCTATGGCTACACCTTC. It codes for CASSVGQGAYGYTF.

The V and J genes are TRBV29-1 and TRBJ1-2; no clear D gene. Germline V CDR1 and CDR2: SQVTM, ANQGSEA. Between the trimmed V and J ends, which lost 7 bases and 2 bases, there was a span of 11 bases. This CDR3 is 12 amino acids long. In nucleotides, the CDR3 is TGCAGCGGATGGAGATCAAACTATGGCTACACCTTC. Encoded protein: CSGWRSNYGYTF.

The chain carries TRBV7-9 and TRBJ1-5; D is ambiguous. Germline CDR1 reads SEHNR; CDR2 reads FQNEAQ (reference sequence). Trimming cost V 5 bases and J 6 bases, with 14 bases left between them. This CDR3 has 14 amino acids. The CDR3 nucleotides read TGTGCCAGCAGCCTTGCGGGGTTCTTTCAGCCCCAGCATTTT. Its translation: CASSLAGFFQPQHF.

This clone has only a few counts. The CDR3 DNA sequence: TGTGCCAGCAGTGAAGTGGGACAGGGGGGCGCAGATACGCAGTATTTT. Protein product: CASSEVGQGGADTQYF. V usage is TRBV2 and J usage is TRBJ2-3; 11 positions agree with TRBD1. CDR1 is SNHLY and CDR2 is FYNNEI in the germline V gene. With V trimmed by 1 base and J by 4 bases, 4 bases remained unmatched. The length of the CDR3 is 16 residues.

V gene TRBV6-4 combines with J gene TRBJ2-3; possibly TRBD2 for D (5 bases). Trimming took off 0 bases at V and 1 base at J, with 5 bases between the two ends. Germline loops: CDR1 MRHNA, CDR2 SNTAGT. The CDR3 sequence is 14 residues long. CDR3 protein: CASSDSGGTDTQYF. The CDR3 nucleotides read TGTGCCAGCAGTGACTCCGGGGGCACAGATACGCAGTATTTT.

This clone was observed many times. This chain uses TRBV7-9 with TRBJ1-1; 7 nucleotides align to TRBD1. Unmatched junction bases numbered 16, after V lost 5 bases and J lost 4 bases. This CDR3 spans 17 amino acids. Germline CDR1 and CDR2: SEHNR and FQNEAQ (reference sequence). Written as DNA, the CDR3 is TGTGCCAGCAGCGTACTGACAGGGACCTATAGGGGCACTGAAGCTTTCTTT. Encoded protein: CASSVLTGTYRGTEAFF. Full variable domain (outside the CDR3, taken from reference TRBV7-9 and TRBJ1-1): DTGVSQNPRHKITKRGQNVTFRCDPISEHNRLYWYRQTLGQGPEFLTYFQNEAQLEKSRLLSDRFSAERPKGSFSTLEIQRTEQGDSAMYLCASSVLTGTYRGTEAFFGQGTRLTVV.